The 5 T cell receptor beta chains below all came from one sample that was sequenced in a study of T cells in localized non-small cell lung cancer. TCRdb keeps only in-frame clones here, not all; method: immunoSEQ multiplex PCR. Of more than 750 clones in the sample, around 24% were seen once. This material consisted of lung tumor tissue, taken before any cancer treatment. These receptor sequences come from a woman aged 35 to 70 with stage I squamous cell lung carcinoma.

The CDR3, as DNA: TGTGCCAGCTCACCGGGACAGGGCACTGAAGCTTTCTTT. Protein sequence: CASSPGQGTEAFF. The rearrangement joins TRBV18 to TRBJ1-1; 9 bases align to TRBD1. Germline V gives CDR1 KGHSH, CDR2 LQKENI. Unmatched junction bases numbered 0, after V lost 3 bases and J lost 4 bases. This CDR3 region has 13 residues.

The chain recombines TRBV28 with TRBJ2-1; 7 bases align to TRBD2. The CDR3 spans 15 residues. Looked up from germline, CDR1 is MDHEN and CDR2 is SYDVKM. Trimming removed 5 bases from V and 4 bases from J; junction bases left unmatched: 8. Written as DNA, the CDR3 is TGTGCCAGCAGTGAGCGGGGTGGGTTTTACAATGAGCAGTTCTTC. Its translation: CASSERGGFYNEQFF.

This clone was observed a handful of times. The rearrangement links TRBV19 to TRBJ1-1; D unresolved. Between the trimmed V and J ends, which lost 5 bases and 3 bases, there was a span of 7 bases. CDR1 is LNHDA and CDR2 is SQIVND in the germline V gene (reference sequence). The CDR3 is 12 residues long. The CDR3 reads CASSYGDTEAFF. In nucleotides, the CDR3 is TGTGCCAGTAGTTACGGGGACACTGAAGCTTTCTTT.

This clone has just a few counts. V usage is TRBV15 and J usage is TRBJ2-7, with 12 bases fitting TRBD2. CDR1 and CDR2 (germline): LNHNV, YYDKDF (reference sequence). The CDR3 is made up of 15 amino acids. J gave up 2 bases and V 5 bases, and 4 bases lay outside the gene matches. The chain's CDR3 is CATSGTSGRTYEQYF. The CDR3 DNA sequence: TGTGCCACCAGCGGAACTAGCGGGAGGACCTACGAGCAGTACTTC.

This chain connects TRBV23-1 to TRBJ1-3; 10 bases are shared with TRBD1. TRBV23-1 is noted as an ORF with a role that remains uncertain. The CDR3 has 17 amino acids. The V gene end was trimmed by 6 bases and the J gene end by 2 bases; junction bases not matched to a gene: 10. CDR3 nucleotides: TGCGCCAGCAGCTCTAGGACAGGGGGGAGAGCTGGAAACACCATATATTTT. Protein sequence: CASSSRTGGRAGNTIYF.